This entry lists 16 T cell receptor beta chains sequenced from one sample in a study of blood T cells in healthy people across ages. A second PCR, run for about 7 to 11 cycles, used a sample-barcoded 5' primer plus a J-beta primer mix. TCRdb ran MiXCR on the 5' RACE reads and lists one entry per CDR3 protein. The repertoire holds hundreds of thousands of distinct CDR3 sequences, about 30% seen once, with 15% to 17% in the top ten. Specimen: blood. The receptors stem from a woman of 80 years or more in good health.

V and J are TRBV2 and TRBJ1-1; D may be TRBD1 (6 bases). Germline CDR1 reads SNHLY; CDR2 reads FYNNEI. V was shortened by 5 bases and J by 1 base, with 20 bases between the two germline ends. The CDR3 is made up of 17 amino acids. The CDR3, as DNA: TGTGCCAGCAGTCCTATCGGGGGGCCAGGACGGAACACTGAAGCTTTCTTT. Protein product: CASSPIGGPGRNTEAFF. The entire variable domain, with the rest obtained from reference TRBV2 and TRBJ1-1, is as follows: EPEVTQTPSHQVTQMGQEVILRCVPISNHLYFYWYRQILGQKVEFLVSFYNNEISEKSEIFDDQFSVERPDGSNFTLKIRSTKLEDSAMYFCASSPIGGPGRNTEAFFGQGTRLTVV.

This rearrangement joins TRBV5-1 to TRBJ1-4; no clear D. V was cut by 5 bases and J by 0 bases, with 17 bases left in between. CDR3 size: 17 residues. Germline CDR1 is SGHRS and CDR2 is YFSETQ. CDR3 sequence: CASSKDGTLATNEKLFF. The CDR3, as DNA: TGCGCCAGCAGTAAGGACGGAACCCTTGCAACTAATGAAAAACTGTTTTTT.

This clonotype was picked up a small number of times. This chain joins TRBV7-3 and TRBJ2-3; unclear D gene. Trimming left V 0 bases short and J 6 bases short, with 13 bases between. This CDR3 region has 15 residues. Germline CDR1 SGHTA, CDR2 FQGTGA. CDR3: CASSLTSQAWDTQYF. The CDR3, as DNA: TGTGCCAGCAGCTTAACTTCGCAGGCCTGGGATACGCAGTATTTT.

This chain's CDR3 is CASSLAERNNEQFF. CDR3 DNA sequence: TGCGCCAGCAGCTTGGCGGAAAGAAACAATGAGCAGTTCTTC. The gene calls are TRBV5-1 and TRBJ2-1, with D hard to call. Germline V gene lookup returns CDR1 SGHRS and CDR2 YFSETQ. This CDR3 is 14 amino acids long. The V end lost 0 bases, the J end lost 5 bases, and 9 bases lay between the germline ends.

The rearrangement links TRBV30 to TRBJ2-2; no clear D gene. Trimming removed 5 bases at V and 0 bases at J, with 10 bases between. The CDR3 contains 14 residues. Looked up from germline, CDR1 is GTSNPN and CDR2 is SVGIG (reference sequence). CDR3 amino acids: CAWAWGPNTGELFF. The CDR3 bases are TGTGCCTGGGCCTGGGGTCCGAACACCGGGGAGCTGTTTTTT.

Comments on this clonotype: It may be a read error: a sequence one base away is much more abundant. J is TRBJ1-5 and V is TRBV15; D not certain. Germline V gives CDR1 LNHNV, CDR2 YYDKDF (reference sequence). The CDR3 covers 14 residues. The DNA of the CDR3 is TGTGCCGCCAGCAGCCCTGGGAGGAATCAGCCCCAGCATTTT. Protein: CAASSPGRNQPQHF.

This clonotype was counted a single time. This sequence joins TRBV24-1 and TRBJ2-5; maybe TRBD2 (7 bases). The CDR3 is 15 residues long. Looked up from germline, CDR1 is KGHDR and CDR2 is SFDVKD. V lost 5 bases and J 4 bases, leaving 16 bases between the germline ends. DNA for the CDR3: TGTGCCACCAGTGCCGTAGGGGGGGCTGGAGAGACCCAGTACTTC. Translation gives CATSAVGGAGETQYF.

In its sample, this clonotype was seen many times. The chain combines TRBV7-3 with TRBJ2-3, with TRBD2 identical over 8 bases. There are 15 residues in the CDR3. With 4 bases clipped from V and 4 bases from J, the junction kept 7 bases outside the gene matches. Germline V gene data show CDR1 as SGHTA and CDR2 as FQGTGA. The CDR3 sequence is CASSSGGAISDTQYF. The CDR3 nucleotides are TGTGCCAGCAGCTCCGGGGGGGCCATTTCAGATACGCAGTATTTT.

The CDR3: CASSQSGMGAGGQFF. The DNA for the CDR3 is TGTGCCAGCAGCCAGTCCGGAATGGGAGCGGGGGGGCAGTTCTTC. This chain links TRBV3-1 with TRBJ2-1; 9 bases fit TRBD2. Per germline, CDR1 LGHDT and CDR2 YNNKEL (reference sequence). This CDR3 spans 15 amino acids. V dropped 3 bases and J dropped 12; count of bases not matched to a gene: 12.

The genes are TRBV7-9 and TRBJ2-2, with TRBD1 matching 7 bases. The ends lost 5 bases at V and 5 bases at J; junction bases unmatched: 2. CDR1 is SEHNR and CDR2 is FQNEAQ in the germline V gene (reference sequence). The CDR3 covers 13 residues. The CDR3 sequence: CASSATGTGELFF. The DNA of the CDR3 is TGTGCCAGCAGCGCGACAGGGACCGGGGAGCTGTTTTTT.

CDR3: CASSYGQGESPLHF. CDR3 nucleotides: TGCGCCAGCAGCTACGGACAGGGGGAGTCACCCCTCCACTTT. V gene TRBV5-1 combines with J gene TRBJ1-6; 10 nucleotides align to TRBD1. The CDR3 length is 14 residues. The trim removed 3 bases at V and 10 bases at J, leaving 4 bases unmatched. Germline-derived CDR1 and CDR2 are SGHRS and YFSETQ.

This clonotype has ten or more counts. The rearrangement links TRBV30 to TRBJ1-2; no reliable D call. Germline V gives CDR1 GTSNPN, CDR2 SVGIG (reference sequence). V lost 2 bases, J lost 2 bases, and 6 bases lay in between. The CDR3 runs to 12 residues. The CDR3 reads CAWSPDNYGYTF. CDR3 DNA sequence: TGTGCCTGGAGTCCGGACAACTATGGCTACACCTTC. The variable domain in full, with the rest retrieved from reference TRBV30 and TRBJ1-2, is SQTIHQWPATLVQPVGSPLSLECTVEGTSNPNLYWYRQAAGRGLQLLFYSVGIGQISSEVPQNLSASRPQDRQFILSSKKLLLSDSGFYLCAWSPDNYGYTFGSGTRLTVV.

The V and J genes are TRBV7-2 and TRBJ2-5; D is uncertain. Per the germline V gene, CDR1 is SGHTA and CDR2 is FQGNSA. V was pared by 3 bases and J by 1 base, with 12 bases between. The CDR3 extends over 15 amino acids. CDR3 sequence (DNA): TGTGCCAGCAGCTTCCATACGGGCAGCCAAGAGACCCAGTACTTC. This codes for CASSFHTGSQETQYF.

This sequence joins TRBV7-3 and TRBJ2-3; D unclear. The V gene lost 0 bases and the J gene lost 4 bases, with 8 bases spanning the gap. CDR1 and CDR2 (germline): SGHTA, FQGTGA. The length of the CDR3 is 14 residues. CDR3 nucleotides: TGTGCCAGCAGCTTAACGAGGTCGCCAGATACGCAGTATTTT. Its protein product is CASSLTRSPDTQYF. Drawing the rest from reference TRBV7-3 and TRBJ2-3, the complete variable domain is GAGVSQTPSNKVTEKGKYVELRCDPISGHTALYWYRQSLGQGPEFLIYFQGTGAADDSGLPNDRFFAVRPEGSVSTLKIQRTERGDSAVYLCASSLTRSPDTQYFGPGTRLTVL.

The chain combines TRBV5-1 with TRBJ1-4, with D possibly TRBD1 on 6 matching bases. The CDR3 loop spans 15 amino acids. Trimming removed 4 bases at V and 3 bases at J, with 13 bases between. CDR1 is SGHRS, CDR2 YFSETQ, per germline. The DNA of the CDR3 is TGCGCCAGCAGCGAGCAGGGGTTACCTAATGAAAAACTGTTTTTT. Its translation is CASSEQGLPNEKLFF.

The chain couples TRBV6-5 to TRBJ2-5; D might be TRBD1 (5 bases). TRBJ2-7 matches the DNA end more closely, so the J call is doubtful. The CDR3 sequence is 13 residues long. Germline V CDR1 and CDR2: MNHEY, SVGAGI. The CDR3 region is CASRILDNHEQYF. The CDR3 DNA reads as TGTGCCAGCAGGATTTTGGACAATCACGAGCAGTACTTC.